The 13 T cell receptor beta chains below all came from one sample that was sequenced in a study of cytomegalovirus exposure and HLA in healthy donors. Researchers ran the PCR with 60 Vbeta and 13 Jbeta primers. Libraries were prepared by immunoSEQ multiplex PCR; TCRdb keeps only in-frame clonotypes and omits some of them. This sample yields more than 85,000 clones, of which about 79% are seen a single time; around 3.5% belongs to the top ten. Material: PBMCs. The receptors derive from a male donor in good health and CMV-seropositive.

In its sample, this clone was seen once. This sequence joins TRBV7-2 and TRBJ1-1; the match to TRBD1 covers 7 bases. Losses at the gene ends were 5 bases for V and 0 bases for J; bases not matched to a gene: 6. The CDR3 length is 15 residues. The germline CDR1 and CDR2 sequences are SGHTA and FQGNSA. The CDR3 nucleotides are TGTGCCAGCAGCCCCGTACAGGGGATGAACACTGAAGCTTTCTTT. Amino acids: CASSPVQGMNTEAFF.

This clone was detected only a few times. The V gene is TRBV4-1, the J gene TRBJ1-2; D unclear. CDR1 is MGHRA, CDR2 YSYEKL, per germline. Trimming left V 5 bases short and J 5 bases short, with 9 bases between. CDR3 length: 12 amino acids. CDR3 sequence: CASSSRIYGYTF. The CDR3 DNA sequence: TGCGCCAGCAGCTCGCGGATTTATGGCTACACCTTC.

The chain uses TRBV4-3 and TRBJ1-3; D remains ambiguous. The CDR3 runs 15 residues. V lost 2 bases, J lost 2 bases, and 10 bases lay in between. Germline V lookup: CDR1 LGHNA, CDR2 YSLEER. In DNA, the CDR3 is TGCGCCAGCAGCCAAAGCGGGGTTCCTGGAAACACCATATATTTT. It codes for CASSQSGVPGNTIYF.

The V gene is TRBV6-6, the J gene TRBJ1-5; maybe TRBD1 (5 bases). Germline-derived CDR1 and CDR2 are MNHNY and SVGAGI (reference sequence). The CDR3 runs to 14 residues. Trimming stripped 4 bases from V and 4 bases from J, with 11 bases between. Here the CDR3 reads CASSFQGGNQPQHF. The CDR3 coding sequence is TGTGCCAGCAGTTTCCAGGGAGGGAATCAGCCCCAGCATTTT.

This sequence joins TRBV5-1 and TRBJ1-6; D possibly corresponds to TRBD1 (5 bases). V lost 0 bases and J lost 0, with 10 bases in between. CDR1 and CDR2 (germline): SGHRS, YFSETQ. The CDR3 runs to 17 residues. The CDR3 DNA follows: TGCGCCAGCAGCTTGGCGGGGGGGAGCTCCTATAATTCACCCCTCCACTTT. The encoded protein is CASSLAGGSSYNSPLHF.

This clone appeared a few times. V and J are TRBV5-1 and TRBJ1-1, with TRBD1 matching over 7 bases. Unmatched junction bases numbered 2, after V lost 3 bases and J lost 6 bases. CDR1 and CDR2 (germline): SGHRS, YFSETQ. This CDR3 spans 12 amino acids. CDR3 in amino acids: CASSSGTAEAFF. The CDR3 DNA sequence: TGCGCCAGCAGCTCGGGGACAGCTGAAGCTTTCTTT.

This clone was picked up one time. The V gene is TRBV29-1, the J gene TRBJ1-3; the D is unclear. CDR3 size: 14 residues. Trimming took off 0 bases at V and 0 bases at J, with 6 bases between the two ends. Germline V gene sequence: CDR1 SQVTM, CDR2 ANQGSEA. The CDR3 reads CSVEDQNSGNTIYF. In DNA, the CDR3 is TGCAGCGTTGAAGATCAGAACTCTGGAAACACCATATATTTT. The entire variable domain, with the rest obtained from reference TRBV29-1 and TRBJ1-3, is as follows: SAVISQKPSRDICQRGTSLTIQCQVDSQVTMMFWYRQQPGQSLTLIATANQGSEATYESGFVIDKFPISRPNLTFSTLTVSNMSPEDSSIYLCSVEDQNSGNTIYFGEGSWLTVV.

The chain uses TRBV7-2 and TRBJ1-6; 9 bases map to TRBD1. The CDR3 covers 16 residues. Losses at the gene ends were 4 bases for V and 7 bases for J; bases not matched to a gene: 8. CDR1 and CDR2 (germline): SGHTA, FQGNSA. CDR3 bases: TGTGCCAGCAGCTCGCCGGGACAGGGTAAAAATTCACCCCTCCACTTT. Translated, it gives CASSSPGQGKNSPLHF.

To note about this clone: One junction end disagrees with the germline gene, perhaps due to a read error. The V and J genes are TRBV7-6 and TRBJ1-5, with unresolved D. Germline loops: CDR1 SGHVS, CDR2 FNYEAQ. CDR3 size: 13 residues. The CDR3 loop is CASSLNSNQPQHF. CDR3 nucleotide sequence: TGTGCCAGCAGCTTAAATAGCAACCAGCCCCAGCATTTT. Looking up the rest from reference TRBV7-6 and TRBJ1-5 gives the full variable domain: GAGVSQSPRYKVTKRGQDVALRCDPISGHVSLYWYRQALGQGPEFLTYFNYEAQQDKSGLPNDRFSAERPEGSISTLTIQRTEQRDSAMYRCASSLNSNQPQHFGDGTRLSIL.

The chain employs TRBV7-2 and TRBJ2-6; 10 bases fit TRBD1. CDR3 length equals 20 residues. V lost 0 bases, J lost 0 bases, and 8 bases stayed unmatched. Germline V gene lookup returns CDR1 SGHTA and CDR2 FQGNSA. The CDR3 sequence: CASSLAITGQGISGANVLTF. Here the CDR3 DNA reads TGTGCCAGCAGCTTAGCGATTACGGGACAGGGGATCTCTGGGGCCAACGTCCTGACTTTC.

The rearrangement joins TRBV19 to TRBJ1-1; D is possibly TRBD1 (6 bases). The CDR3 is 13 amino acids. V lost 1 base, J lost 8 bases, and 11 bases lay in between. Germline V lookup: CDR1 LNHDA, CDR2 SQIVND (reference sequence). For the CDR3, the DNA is TGTGCCAGTAGTATAGGGTTGGGGGCCGAAGCTTTCTTT. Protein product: CASSIGLGAEAFF.

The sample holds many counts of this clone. CDR3 coding DNA: TGTGCCAGCAGCTTAGCCGAGTCAACTAATGAAAAACTGTTTTTT. It specifies CASSLAESTNEKLFF. This chain uses TRBV7-9 with TRBJ1-4, with D unclear. The CDR3 sequence is 15 residues long. V shed 0 bases and J shed 0 bases, with 5 bases lying between them. Looked up from germline, CDR1 is SEHNR and CDR2 is FQNEAQ (reference sequence).

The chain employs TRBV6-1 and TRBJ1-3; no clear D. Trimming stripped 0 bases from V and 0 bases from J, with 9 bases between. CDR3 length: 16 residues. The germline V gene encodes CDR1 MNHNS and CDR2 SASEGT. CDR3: CASSEARRVSGNTIYF. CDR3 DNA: TGTGCCAGCAGTGAAGCTAGGAGAGTCTCTGGAAACACCATATATTTT.